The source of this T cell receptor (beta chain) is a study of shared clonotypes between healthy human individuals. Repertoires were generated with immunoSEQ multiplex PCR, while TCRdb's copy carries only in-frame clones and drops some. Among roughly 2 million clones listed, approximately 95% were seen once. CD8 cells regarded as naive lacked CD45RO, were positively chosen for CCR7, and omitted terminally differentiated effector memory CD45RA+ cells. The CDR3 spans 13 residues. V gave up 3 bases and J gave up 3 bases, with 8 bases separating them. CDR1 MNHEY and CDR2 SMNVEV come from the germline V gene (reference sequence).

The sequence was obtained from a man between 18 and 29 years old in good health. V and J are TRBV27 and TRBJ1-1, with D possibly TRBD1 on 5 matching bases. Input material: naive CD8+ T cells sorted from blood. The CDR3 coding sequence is TGTGCCAGCAGTTTCGGGACGGACACTGAAGCTTTCTTT. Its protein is CASSFGTDTEAFF.